These 18 T cell receptor beta chains share one sample of origin, sequenced in a study of T cell responses to AZD1222 COVID-19 vaccine. Using immunoSEQ multiplex PCR, the repertoire was profiled, and TCRdb retains in-frame clones only, with some absent. The sample holds over 150,000 clones, 88% seen once. The specimen was peripheral blood, collected on day 0 of AZD1222 vaccination. These receptors originate from an adult in good health.

The CDR3 DNA sequence: TGTGCCAGTAGGGCGACAGGGAATACAGATACGCAGTATTTT. It encodes CASRATGNTDTQYF. The V gene is TRBV19, the J gene TRBJ2-3; 7 bases match TRBD1. The J segment lost 3 bases and the V segment lost 6 bases, leaving 6 bases of the junction unmatched. Germline CDR1 reads LNHDA; CDR2 reads SQIVND (reference sequence). The CDR3 totals 14 residues.

The gene calls are TRBV6-1 and TRBJ1-2; possible D gene TRBD1, 6 bases. The CDR3 runs 16 residues. Trimming removed 1 base from V and 0 bases from J, with 12 bases in between. Germline CDR1 reads MNHNS; CDR2 reads SASEGT. The CDR3 region is CASSEGGWGPNYGYTF. The CDR3 bases are TGTGCCAGCAGTGAAGGGGGATGGGGGCCTAACTATGGCTACACCTTC.

This clone showed up just a few times. The chain couples TRBV7-2 to TRBJ1-2, with D unclear. The CDR3 sequence is 12 residues long. V gave up 5 bases and J gave up 6 bases, with 10 bases separating them. Germline V gene data show CDR1 as SGHTA and CDR2 as FQGNSA. CDR3 sequence reads: CASSPRTHGYTF. The CDR3 DNA is TGTGCCAGCAGCCCAAGGACCCATGGCTACACCTTC.

The chain is built from TRBV18 and TRBJ2-5; D ambiguous. V was pared by 4 bases and J by 5 bases, with 14 bases between. CDR3 size: 14 residues. In germline, CDR1 is KGHSH, CDR2 LQKENI. The CDR3 DNA follows: TGTGCCAGCTCACTAAGCACCTTGGGGGAGACCCAGTACTTC. Translation gives CASSLSTLGETQYF. The whole variable domain, filled in from reference TRBV18 and TRBJ2-5, reads NAGVMQNPRHLVRRRGQEARLRCSPMKGHSHVYWYRQLPEEGLKFMVYLQKENIIDESGMPKERFSAEFPKEGPSILRIQQVVRGDSAAYFCASSLSTLGETQYFGPGTRLLVL.

The gene calls are TRBV25-1 and TRBJ2-1; 8 bases match TRBD1. The CDR3 loop spans 14 amino acids. Germline lookup yields CDR1 MGHDK and CDR2 SYGVNS. V shed 4 bases and J 9 bases; nucleotides not matched to a gene: 8. The CDR3 DNA sequence: TGTGCCAGCAGTGGGCCAGGGGGCTGGTCTGAGCAGTTCTTC. As protein: CASSGPGGWSEQFF. Variable domain in full (rest from reference TRBV25-1 and TRBJ2-1): EADIYQTPRYLVIGTGKKITLECSQTMGHDKMYWYQQDPGMELHLIHYSYGVNSTEKGDLSSESTVSRIRTEHFPLTLESARPSHTSQYLCASSGPGGWSEQFFGPGTRLTVL.

This chain uses TRBV4-3 with TRBJ2-3; D may be TRBD2 (5 bases). V was shortened by 4 bases and J by 5 bases, with 7 bases between the two germline ends. The CDR3 is made up of 12 amino acids. The germline V gene has CDR1 LGHNA and CDR2 YSLEER. DNA of the CDR3: TGCGCCAGCAGCCCCGGAGGAGATACGCAGTATTTT. This translates into CASSPGGDTQYF.

This rearrangement joins TRBV2 to TRBJ1-5; D uncertain. This CDR3 region has 16 residues. Germline assignment: CDR1 SNHLY and CDR2 FYNNEI. V shed 6 bases and J shed 8 bases, with 23 bases lying between them. The chain's CDR3 is CASSTGDQRWFEPQHF. CDR3 nucleotides: TGTGCCAGCAGCACCGGCGACCAGCGGTGGTTTGAGCCCCAGCATTTT.

The genes are TRBV29-1 and TRBJ1-4; a possible D gene is TRBD1 (6 bases). V was trimmed by 6 bases and J by 0 bases, leaving 8 bases between them. In germline, CDR1 is SQVTM, CDR2 ANQGSEA. CDR3 length equals 13 residues. The CDR3 loop reads CSVAGATNEKLFF. The DNA of the CDR3 is TGCAGCGTGGCAGGGGCAACTAATGAAAAACTGTTTTTT.

The V and J genes are TRBV6-5 and TRBJ1-6; perhaps TRBD1 as D (6 bases). CDR1 is MNHEY and CDR2 is SVGAGI in the germline V gene. V was shortened by 8 bases and J by 9 bases, with 17 bases between the two germline ends. The length of the CDR3 is 14 residues. CDR3 nucleotides: TGTGCCAGCGCCCAACAGGGTACTTTTTCACCCCTCCACTTT. It is translated as CASAQQGTFSPLHF.

V and J are TRBV7-9 and TRBJ1-6, with D unresolved. This CDR3 spans 14 amino acids. Germline loops: CDR1 SEHNR, CDR2 FQNEAQ (reference sequence). V lost 5 bases, J lost 2 bases, and 7 bases lay in between. As DNA, the CDR3 is TGTGCCAGCAGCGGGCCCCCCTATAATTCACCCCTCCACTTT. It yields the protein CASSGPPYNSPLHF.

The chain uses TRBV6-2 or TRBV6-3 and TRBJ1-2; no clear D gene. The length of the CDR3 is 12 residues. The V end lost 2 bases, the J end lost 7 bases, and 8 bases lay between the germline ends. CDR1 MNHEY and CDR2 SVGEGT come from the germline V gene. The CDR3 DNA is TGTGCCAGCAGTTACGCCGCCCGTGGCTACACCTTC. Its protein is CASSYAARGYTF.

The chain recombines TRBV7-3 with TRBJ2-3, with a tentative D call TRBD1 (6 bases). Trimming stripped 2 bases from V and 2 bases from J, with 14 bases between. Germline CDR1 and CDR2: SGHTA and FQGTGA. CDR3 length: 16 amino acids. This chain's CDR3 is CASSLGTNRLTDTQYF. The CDR3 DNA is TGTGCCAGCAGCTTAGGGACAAACCGCCTCACAGATACGCAGTATTTT.

This chain connects TRBV28 to TRBJ1-2; no firm D call. V lost 1 base and J lost 0, with 18 bases in between. The CDR3 loop spans 18 amino acids. The germline V gene encodes CDR1 MDHEN and CDR2 SYDVKM. The CDR3 loop is CASSLSSYGLAANYGYTF. The CDR3 DNA follows: TGTGCCAGCAGTTTATCCTCTTATGGGCTAGCAGCTAACTATGGCTACACCTTC.

This clone was found once. The gene calls are TRBV3-1 (or the pseudogene TRBV3-2) and TRBJ2-1; D not resolved. Germline CDR1 reads LGHDT; CDR2 reads YNNKEL (reference sequence). The CDR3 loop spans 16 amino acids. The ends were cut back, 0 bases at V and 7 bases at J, with 16 bases in the middle. The CDR3 DNA reads TGTGCCAGCAGCCAAGATGGTGGCGTCCTGGGAAATGAGCAGTTCTTC. It specifies CASSQDGGVLGNEQFF.

J is TRBJ2-6 and V is TRBV5-3; D not certain. TRBV5-3 is an ORF, and what it does is uncertain. V dropped 1 base and J dropped 0 bases, with 8 bases sitting between them. This CDR3 contains 16 residues. DNA for the CDR3: TGTGCCAGAAGCTTGAAGGGTTTCTCTGGGGCCAACGTCCTGACTTTC. This codes for CARSLKGFSGANVLTF.

This clone has just a few counts. This rearrangement joins TRBV28 to TRBJ2-2, with 10 bases lining up with TRBD2. J was trimmed by 1 base and V by 3 bases; bases with no gene match: 2. In germline, CDR1 is MDHEN, CDR2 SYDVKM. This CDR3 contains 16 residues. The CDR3 coding sequence is TGTGCCAGCAGTTTCCGGACTAGCGGGAACACCGGGGAGCTGTTTTTT. It codes for CASSFRTSGNTGELFF.

This clone appeared once. V and J are TRBV5-4 and TRBJ2-1, with D perhaps matching TRBD2 (5 bases). The CDR3 is made up of 16 amino acids. The V gene's germline CDR1 is SGHNT and CDR2 YYREEE (reference sequence). V was clipped by 3 bases and J by 9 bases, with 22 bases between them. CDR3 coding DNA: TGTGCCAGCAGCTCCCAACTAGAAGCGACAATTGGTGAGCAGTTCTTC. Translated: CASSSQLEATIGEQFF. Full variable domain (outside the CDR3, taken from reference TRBV5-4 and TRBJ2-1): ETGVTQSPTHLIKTRGQQVTLRCSSQSGHNTVSWYQQALGQGPQFIFQYYREEENGRGNFPPRFSGLQFPNYSSELNVNALELDDSALYLCASSSQLEATIGEQFFGPGTRLTVL.

In this sample, this clone turned up once. The chain employs TRBV27 and TRBJ1-1; 7 nucleotides match TRBD1. CDR1 is MNHEY, CDR2 SMNVEV, per germline (reference sequence). With 5 bases clipped from V and 1 base from J, the junction kept 13 bases outside the gene matches. The CDR3 spans 17 residues. In nucleotides, the CDR3 is TGTGCCAGCAGTCCGGGACAGCCGATAAGTTGGAACACTGAAGCTTTCTTT. Translated: CASSPGQPISWNTEAFF.